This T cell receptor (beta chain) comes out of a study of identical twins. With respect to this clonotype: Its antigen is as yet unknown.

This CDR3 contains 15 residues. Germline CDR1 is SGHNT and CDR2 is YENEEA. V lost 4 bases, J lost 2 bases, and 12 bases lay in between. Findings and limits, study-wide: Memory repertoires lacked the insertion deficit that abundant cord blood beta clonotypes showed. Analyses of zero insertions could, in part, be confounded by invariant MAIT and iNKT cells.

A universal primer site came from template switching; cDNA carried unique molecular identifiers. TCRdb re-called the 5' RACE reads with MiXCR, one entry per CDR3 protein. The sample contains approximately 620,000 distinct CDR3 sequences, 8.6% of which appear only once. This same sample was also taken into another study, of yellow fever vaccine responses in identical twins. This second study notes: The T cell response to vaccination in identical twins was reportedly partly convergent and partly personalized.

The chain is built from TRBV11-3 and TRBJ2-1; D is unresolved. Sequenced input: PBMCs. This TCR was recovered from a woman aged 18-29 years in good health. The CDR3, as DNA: TGTGCCAGCAGCTCCCGAGTCGCGCCCTACAATGAGCAGTTCTTC. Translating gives CASSSRVAPYNEQFF.